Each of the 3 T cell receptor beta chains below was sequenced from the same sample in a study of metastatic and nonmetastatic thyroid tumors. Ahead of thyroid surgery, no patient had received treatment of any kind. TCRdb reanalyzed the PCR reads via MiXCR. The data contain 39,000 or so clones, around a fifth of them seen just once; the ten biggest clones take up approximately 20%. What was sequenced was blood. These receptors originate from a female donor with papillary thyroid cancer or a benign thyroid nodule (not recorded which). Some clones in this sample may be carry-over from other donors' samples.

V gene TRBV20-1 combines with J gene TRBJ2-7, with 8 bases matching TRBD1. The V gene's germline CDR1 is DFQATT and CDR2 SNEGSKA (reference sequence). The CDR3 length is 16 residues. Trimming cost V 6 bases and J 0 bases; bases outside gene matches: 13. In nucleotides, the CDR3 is TGCAGTGCCTCCGGGACAGGAAGGCTGAGCTCCTACGAGCAGTACTTC. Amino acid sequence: CSASGTGRLSSYEQYF.

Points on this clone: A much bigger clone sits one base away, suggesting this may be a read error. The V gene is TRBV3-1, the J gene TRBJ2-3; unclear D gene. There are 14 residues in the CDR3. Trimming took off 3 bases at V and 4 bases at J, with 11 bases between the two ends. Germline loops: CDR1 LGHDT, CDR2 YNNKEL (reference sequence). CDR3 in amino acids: CASSQSGKADTQYF. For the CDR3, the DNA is TGTGCCAGCAGCCAGTCCGGAAAGGCAGATACGCAGTATTTT.

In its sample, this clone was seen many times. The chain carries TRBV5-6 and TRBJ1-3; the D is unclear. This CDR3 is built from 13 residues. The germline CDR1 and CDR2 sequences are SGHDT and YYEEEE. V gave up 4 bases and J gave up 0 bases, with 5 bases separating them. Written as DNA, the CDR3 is TGTGCCAGCAGCGCGCACTCTGGAAACACCATATATTTT. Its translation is CASSAHSGNTIYF.